This is a list of T cell receptor beta chains from one sample in a study of monozygotic twins with inflammatory bowel disease. TCRdb reprocessed the 5' RACE reads, with one entry per CDR3 protein and no DNA. The sample holds some 400,000 distinct CDR3 sequences. Sequences were obtained from blood. Every receptor here comes from a human donor with ulcerative colitis or Crohn's disease, or a healthy co-twin of an affected twin (not recorded which). Each CDR3 is given with its conserved first and last residue.

V gene,J gene,CDR3 protein
TRBV5-6,TRBJ1-1,CASSSGTGGSTEAFF
TRBV5-1,TRBJ2-3,CASSLGIRETTDTQYF
TRBV7-2,TRBJ1-1,CASSSNRNTEAFF
TRBV12-3/TRBV12-4,TRBJ1-5,CASTPLGGQPQHF
TRBV3-1,TRBJ1-1,CASSQDGITGGTEAFF
TRBV7-2,TRBJ2-3,CASSLWGLGTDTQYF
TRBV15,TRBJ1-4,CATSRGSGEKLFF
TRBV5-8,TRBJ2-5,CASSLWGQGETQYF
TRBV29-1,TRBJ2-2,CSVEGPRRTGELFF
TRBV9,TRBJ1-5,CASSPTWQSNQPQHF
TRBV30,TRBJ1-2,CAWTATDVYYGYTF
TRBV5-1,TRBJ2-7,CASSAGGLAKEQYF
TRBV19,TRBJ2-1,CASSIETSGVTLYNEQFF
TRBV10-3,TRBJ2-2,CAIRVTGATGELFF
TRBV25-1,TRBJ2-5,CASSLRGHSYQETQYF
TRBV5-1,TRBJ2-1,CASSLMTGNNEQFF
TRBV4-1,TRBJ2-2,CASSQKDNTGELFF
TRBV6-5,TRBJ1-2,CASSYSDVSNYGYTF
TRBV6-4,TRBJ2-1,CASKTSGYDEQFF
TRBV20-1,TRBJ2-6,CSARDRGFGANVLTF
TRBV9,TRBJ2-3,CASSTRLAETSTDTQYF
TRBV5-6,TRBJ2-2,CASSPFSTTSSNTGELFF